Each of the 7 T cell receptor beta chains below was sequenced from the same sample in a study of tissue T cells after allogeneic stem cell transplantation. Specified time point: mouse harvest day 14 after allogeneic transplant. Tail vein injection delivered 10^7 T-cell-depleted bone marrow cells and 10^6 splenic CD5+ T cells. Some clones are missing from TCRdb's copy, which holds only in-frame ones; the method was immunoSEQ multiplex PCR. The data contain 2,500 to 3,500 clones, around two fifths of them singletons. Input material: gut tissue. The receptors come from a female BALB/c mouse given C57BL/6 T cells with graft-versus-host disease after an allogeneic hematopoietic cell transplant.

Worth noting for this clone: Gene names denote mouse genes. The CDR3 end lies 1 residue beyond the end of the read and is filled in from the germline J gene. The V and J genes are TRBV26 and TRBJ1-1, with 7 bases lining up with TRBD1. This CDR3 contains 14 residues. CDR1 and CDR2 (germline): KGHPV, FQNQEV (reference sequence). V lost 4 bases, J lost 0 bases, and 2 bases stayed unmatched. This CDR3 reads CASSQGAANTEVFF. The DNA read from the CDR3 is TGTGCCAGCAGTCAGGGGGCAGCAAACACAGAAGTCTTC.

About this clone itself: Genes and germline come from the mouse. The read terminates 1 residue ahead of where the CDR3 ends, so the germline J gene completes it. This rearrangement joins TRBV12-1 to TRBJ2-1; TRBD2 matches 14 bases. The CDR3 sequence is 16 residues long. V lost 3 bases to trimming and J lost 3 bases; unmatched junction nucleotides: 3. The germline V gene has CDR1 SGHSN and CDR2 HYEKVE. CDR3 DNA (partial): TGTGCCAGCTCTAGGGGACTGGGGGGGCGCTATGCTGAGCAGTTC. Translated: CASSRGLGGRYAEQF. Given in full, the CDR3 is CASSRGLGGRYAEQFF.

This clone was seen a handful of times. All gene names here are mouse names. The CDR3 bases that were read are TGTGCCAGCAGTCTCCAGCCCGGGCAGCTCTAC. This translates into CASSLQPGQLY. The entire CDR3 reads CASSLQPGQLYF. The chain recombines TRBV24 with TRBJ2-2; no definite D call. The observed sequence ends 1 residue before the CDR3 terminus, with the missing tail filled in from the germline J gene. Trimming removed 3 bases from V and 6 bases from J, with 5 bases in between. Germline values: CDR1 KGHTA, CDR2 FRNEEI. CDR3 size: 12 residues.

There are a few counts of this clone. All gene names here are mouse names. The read is 1 residue too short to cover the CDR3 end, so that end is filled in from the germline J gene. This chain connects TRBV23 to TRBJ2-3; TRBD1 was called by the table and not checked on the DNA. Per the germline V gene, CDR1 is KGHTA and CDR2 is FQNQQP. This CDR3 contains 15 residues. Partial CDR3 DNA: TGCTCCAGCAGTCAACCGACAGGGAGTGCAGAAACGCTGTAT. Protein sequence: CSSSQPTGSAETLY. The complete CDR3 sequence is CSSSQPTGSAETLYF.

A remark on this clone: Gene names are the mouse ones. The CDR3 is cut off 1 residue early in the read; its end comes from the germline J gene. This rearrangement joins TRBV26 to TRBJ1-2; no clear D. CDR3 length equals 13 residues. Trimming cost V 2 bases and J 3 bases, with 7 bases left between them. CDR1 KGHPV and CDR2 FQNQEV come from the germline V gene (reference sequence). The covered CDR3 bases are TGTGCCAGCAGTCTGAGGGATGACTCCGACTACACC. The encoded protein is CASSLRDDSDYT. The full CDR3 is CASSLRDDSDYTF.

This clone was observed a few times. Gene names denote mouse genes. The read is 1 residue too short to cover the CDR3 end, so that end is filled in from the germline J gene. The V call is TRBV12-2, the J call TRBJ1-4; the D is unclear. The CDR3 length is 14 residues. The germline V gene encodes CDR1 SGHLS and CDR2 HYDKME. V was cut by 4 bases and J by 0 bases, with 8 bases left in between. The part of the CDR3 DNA that was read is TGTGCCAGCTCGCCTACAATTTCCAACGAAAGATTATTT. Its protein is CASSPTISNERLF. The CDR3 reads in full as CASSPTISNERLFF. The full variable domain, rest sourced from reference TRBV12-2 and TRBJ1-4, is NSGVVQSPRYIIKGKGERSILKCIPISGHLSVAWYQQTQGQELKFFIQHYDKMERDKGNLPSRFSVQQFDDYHSEMNMSALELEDSAVYFCASSPTISNERLFFGHGTKLSVL.

Note on this clone: A far larger clone is a single base away, which makes a read error likely. Each gene name is a mouse one. The CDR3 extends 1 residue past the end of the read, so its final part is completed from the germline J gene. The chain joins TRBV4 to TRBJ2-7; 7 positions match TRBD2. With 4 bases clipped from V and 7 bases from J, the junction kept 10 bases outside the gene matches. The V gene's germline CDR1 is LGHDT and CDR2 YNNKQL (reference sequence). This CDR3 region has 14 residues. CDR3 loop: CASSSGWGRGEQYF. The sequenced CDR3 bases are TGTGCCAGCAGCTCCGGCTGGGGGAGGGGAGAACAGTAC.